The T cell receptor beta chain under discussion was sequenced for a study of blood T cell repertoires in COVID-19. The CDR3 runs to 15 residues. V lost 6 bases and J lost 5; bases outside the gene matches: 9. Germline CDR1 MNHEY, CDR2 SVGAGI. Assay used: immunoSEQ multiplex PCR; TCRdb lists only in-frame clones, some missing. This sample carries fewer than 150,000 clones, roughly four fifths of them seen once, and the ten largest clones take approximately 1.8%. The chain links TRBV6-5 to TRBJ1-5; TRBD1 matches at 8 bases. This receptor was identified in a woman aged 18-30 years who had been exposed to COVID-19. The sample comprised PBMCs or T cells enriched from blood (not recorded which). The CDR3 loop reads CASSPGTGDYQPQHF. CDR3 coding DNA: TGTGCCAGCAGCCCCGGGACAGGAGATTATCAGCCCCAGCATTTT.